The present entry profiles one TCR beta chain with its context. Its specific antigen is unknown. Per-base quality was not reported, and no clone a single base away is much larger than it. The sample belongs to a study of blood T cell repertoires in COVID-19 (dated by TCRdb to the early 2020s). At the level of the whole study: The collaborator samples originated in the United States, Italy and Spain and spanned the acute and convalescent phases of COVID-19. Where available, HLA class I and class II types were obtained from metadata supplied by the sample provider rather than from assay-based typing. The dataset comprised deeply sampled blood TCRbeta repertoires from subjects exposed to, actively infected with, or recovered from COVID-19. Sample metadata almost always included a de-identified subject ID, COVID-19 status, age in years and sex. Samples came from the ongoing ImmuneRACE study (first 160 participants) plus 1,254 subjects from 6 global collaborators. The repertoires were released in a freely available public database intended as a resource for research on the immune response to SARS-CoV-2. The prospective study material was composed of cDNA or gDNA derived from T cells, B-cell-depleted T cells, or PBMCs. The paper as a whole reports these results and caveats: Clinical and demographic metadata were provided uncurated, with the amount varying by source and participant.

The collaborating institutions used their own protocols to collect whole blood in K2EDTA tubes. Collaborator samples were shipped for TCRbeta analysis as frozen whole blood, isolated PBMCs, or DNA extracted from either sample type. TCRbeta CDR3 regions were amplified from genomic DNA using the immunoSEQ Assay, a bias-controlled multiplex PCR. Under the source paper's analysis protocol: The number of nucleated cells in each sample was estimated from the amplification of reference gene primers within the assay. To quantify the absolute abundance of each unique TCRbeta CDR3 rearrangement, sequence reads were collapsed and filtered. Productive Simpson clonality was computed per sample as the square root of Simpson's diversity index over productive rearrangements. Held by TCRdb, this immuneACCESS table contains in-frame sequences only and omits some clones. Under half of the omission traces to an unresolved V gene where checked; the cause of the rest is unknown. The V and J calls and clone size are taken from that table; D and trimming were inferred from the DNA. The sample contains 65,000 to 80,000 clones, 80% to 90% of them found a single time. Approximately 4.5% of the sample is taken by the ten largest.

The CDR3 holds 13 amino acids from the cysteine to the phenylalanine. Solely the CDR3 DNA is kept, with 39 bases framed from the first base. Trimming takes 2 bases from V and 5 bases from J, and the germline ends sit 10 bases apart. From the germline V gene (reference sequence), CDR1 is LNHNV and CDR2 is YYDKDF. The sequenced sample consisted of peripheral blood. This sequence uses TRBV15 and TRBJ2-7; a weak D assignment points to TRBD2 (6 bases agree). This receptor was taken from a man aged 50 to 59 with active COVID-19. The DNA sequence reads TGTGCCACCAGCAGATCTTCGGGGGACGAGCAGTACTTC. It encodes CATSRSSGDEQYF.